This T cell receptor (beta chain) was recovered during a study of blood T cell repertoires in COVID-19. Overall study context: The United States, Italy and Spain provided the acute and convalescent COVID-19 samples.

Authors' analysis steps: Reference gene primer amplification in the assay estimated nucleated cell counts. Profiling relied on immunoSEQ multiplex PCR, and the TCRdb table lists in-frame clones only, not all of them. D and trimming were read from the DNA, whereas the V and J calls and clone size are those reported in that table. The sample lists about half a million clones; approximately 83% were seen once. V was shortened by 1 base and J by 8 bases, with 11 bases between the two germline ends. Germline CDR1 is MDHEN and CDR2 is SYDVKM. The length of the CDR3 is 14 residues. The chain couples TRBV28 to TRBJ1-4; no firm D call. The origin of this receptor is a human donor in a cohort sampled during active COVID-19. The sample taken for sequencing was peripheral blood. The CDR3 region is CASSLSHLEEKLFF. The CDR3 DNA reads as TGTGCCAGCAGTTTATCCCATTTGGAGGAAAAACTGTTTTTT.